Sequencing of this T cell receptor beta chain was carried out in a study of early stage breast cancer tumors. Study-level information: ER+/PR+/HER2- status applied to about 75% of the 16 invasive breast tumors.

The CDR3 covers 17 residues. Germline CDR1 is SGHNT and CDR2 is YYREEE (reference sequence). The trim removed 4 bases at V and 3 bases at J, leaving 9 bases unmatched. Here immunoSEQ multiplex PCR was the method, and the copy in TCRdb shows in-frame clones only, minus some. The sample holds approximately 48,000 clones, around nine tenths seen once. This clone appeared once. The gene calls are TRBV5-4 and TRBJ2-5, with TRBD2 matching 13 bases. The clonotype was recovered from a person aged 70 to 80 with breast cancer. The source material was blood. The CDR3 DNA reads TGTGCCAGCAGCCCTGGACTAGCGGGAGTGTGGGAAGAGACCCAGTACTTC. Its protein is CASSPGLAGVWEETQYF.